The rows below give T cell receptor beta chains drawn from one sample of a study of hypomethylating agent response in myelodysplastic syndrome. Clones were read by immunoSEQ multiplex PCR, and TCRdb kept only the in-frame ones, dropping some. The sample records under 5,500 clones, over 75% being singletons. Sequenced here: bone marrow, sampled before or after starting hypomethylating agent treatment for myelodysplastic syndrome (not recorded which). Receptors were obtained from a human donor with myelodysplastic syndrome. The CDR3 runs from the conserved cysteine through the conserved F or W. Fields, in order: J gene, clone size, V gene, D gene, CDR3 DNA, CDR3 protein. D genes are given only for firm matches. Where a row states a size, it is once, few, many or the class of an expanded clone; other rows omit it.

TRBJ2-7,NA,TRBV5-8,NA,TGTGCCAGCAGCTTGCGGACAGTCCACTACGAGCAGTACTTC,CASSLRTVHYEQYF
TRBJ2-4,once,TRBV5-4,NA,TGTGCCAGCAGCTTGGGAGGTTCAAACATTCAGTACTTC,CASSLGGSNIQYF
TRBJ1-2,NA,TRBV5-1,NA,TGCGCCAGCAGCTTGGGGGTCCAGGGGTCGGTAGGAGGCTACACCTTC,CASSLGVQGSVGGYTF
TRBJ1-1,few,TRBV10-3,NA,TGTGCCATCAGTGAGCGACTCGGATGGACTGAAGCTTTCTTT,CAISERLGWTEAFF
TRBJ1-6,NA,TRBV19,TRBD1,TGTGCCAGTAGGACGGGACAGGGGGCCCGGTCACCCCTCCACTTT,CASRTGQGARSPLHF
TRBJ2-5,NA,TRBV7-9,NA,TGTGCCAGCAGCTATGGTTGGACCCAGTACTTC,CASSYGWTQYF
TRBJ2-3,NA,TRBV9,TRBD2,TGTGCCAGCAGCGTAGTTAGCGGGGGGGCCTGGGATACGCAGTATTTT,CASSVVSGGAWDTQYF
TRBJ1-4,NA,TRBV6-6,NA,TGTGCCAGCTCAGAGGGAGGCGAAAAACTGTTTTTT,CASSEGGEKLFF
TRBJ1-3,NA,TRBV18,NA,TGTGCCAGCTCACGAACCGACCGAAACACCATATATTTT,CASSRTDRNTIYF
TRBJ2-7,NA,TRBV6-1,NA,TGTGCCAGCCGTACGGGATTTTCCTACGAGCAGTACTTC,CASRTGFSYEQYF
TRBJ2-5,NA,TRBV9,TRBD1,TGTGCCAGCTCCTCGTGGGACAGGGACCAAGAGACCCAGTACTTC,CASSSWDRDQETQYF
TRBJ1-5,NA,TRBV7-8,NA,TGTGCCAGCAGCTTAGATCTGGGGGTACAGCCCCAGCATTTT,CASSLDLGVQPQHF
TRBJ1-2,once,TRBV30,TRBD1,TGTGCCTGGACCTCCGGGACAGGGGTTAGTCGCACCTTC,CAWTSGTGVSRTF
TRBJ2-2,NA,TRBV11-3,TRBD2,TGTGCCAGCAGCTTGGGGGGACTAACGGACACCGGGGAGCTGTTTTTT,CASSLGGLTDTGELFF
TRBJ1-1,NA,TRBV25-1,TRBD1,TGTGCCAGCAGTCCACCGGGACAGGAGAACACTGAAGCTTTCTTT,CASSPPGQENTEAFF
TRBJ2-2,NA,TRBV9,NA,TGTGCCAGCAGCGTCGGGGCGACGAACACCGGGGAGCTGTTTTTT,CASSVGATNTGELFF
TRBJ2-2,NA,TRBV30,NA,TGTGCCTGGAGTCCACGGGTCTTAAACACCGGGGAGCTGTTTTTT,CAWSPRVLNTGELFF
TRBJ1-6,NA,TRBV5-4,NA,TGTGCCAGCAGATCGAACGCCCCAGGGAATTCACCCCTCCACTTT,CASRSNAPGNSPLHF
TRBJ2-5,NA,TRBV7-7,TRBD2,TGTGCTAGCAGCTTAGGACTAGCTCAAGAGACCCAGTACTTC,CASSLGLAQETQYF
TRBJ1-4,NA,TRBV6-1,NA,TGTGCCAGCAGTGTGACGCAGGCGGATGAAAAACTGTTTTTT,CASSVTQADEKLFF
TRBJ2-5,NA,TRBV2,TRBD2,TGTGCCAGCAGTGATGGGGAGGGAATTCAGACCCAGTACTTC,CASSDGEGIQTQYF
TRBJ2-5,NA,TRBV5-1,NA,TGCGCCAGCAGCCGTACTACAGGGTCCCAGACCCAGTACTTC,CASSRTTGSQTQYF
TRBJ1-1,NA,TRBV7-3,NA,TGTGCCAGCAGCGTTAGTCGGGAGACTGAAGCTTTCTTT,CASSVSRETEAFF
TRBJ2-1,NA,TRBV27,TRBD2,TGTGCCAGCAGGGGGCGGGGCGGGGGATCCTACAATGAGCAGTTCTTC,CASRGRGGGSYNEQFF
TRBJ1-2,few,TRBV30,NA,TGTGCCTGGAGTGTACCCGGGGTTGGCTACACCTTC,CAWSVPGVGYTF
TRBJ1-3,once,TRBV2,NA,TGTGCCAGCAGTGCCAACCTCGGGGGGCACTTCGGAAACACCATATATTTT,CASSANLGGHFGNTIYF
TRBJ2-6,NA,TRBV7-8,NA,TGTGCCAGCAGCCCCCCGACAGGCTCTGGGGCCAACGTCCTGACTTTC,CASSPPTGSGANVLTF
TRBJ2-4,NA,TRBV7-9,NA,TGTGCCAGCAGCTTAGGGGGGGGCTTGGACAAAAACATTCAGTACTTC,CASSLGGGLDKNIQYF
TRBJ1-4,few,TRBV30,NA,TGTGCCTGGAGTGTGACTAATGAAAAACTGTTTTTT,CAWSVTNEKLFF
TRBJ2-3,NA,TRBV14,NA,TGTGCCAGCAGCCAAGATCGGTACAGAAACACAGATACGCAGTATTTT,CASSQDRYRNTDTQYF
TRBJ1-2,NA,TRBV6-1,NA,TGTGCCAGCAGGGAGATTACCGGACCAGCAAGCTACACCTTC,CASREITGPASYTF
TRBJ2-1,NA,TRBV5-1,NA,TGCGCCAGCAGCTTGGCGGGCTCCTCTTATGAGCAGTTCTTC,CASSLAGSSYEQFF
TRBJ2-7,few,TRBV6-1,TRBD1,TGTGCCAGCAGTGCGGACAGGAACTCCTACGAGCAGTACTTC,CASSADRNSYEQYF
TRBJ1-3,NA,TRBV30,NA,TGTGCCTGGAGTGGCCAACCCTCTGGAAACACCATATATTTT,CAWSGQPSGNTIYF
TRBJ2-1,NA,TRBV30,TRBD1,TGTGCTCAGAGGGACAGATCTTACAATGAGCAGTTCTTC,CAQRDRSYNEQFF
TRBJ2-7,once,TRBV5-5,NA,TGTGCCAGCAGCTTCGGGCAGATAATCTACGAGCAGTACTTC,CASSFGQIIYEQYF
TRBJ1-2,NA,TRBV11-2,NA,TGTGCCAGCAGCTTAAACGTGAACTATGGCTACACCTTC,CASSLNVNYGYTF
TRBJ1-5,NA,TRBV30,TRBD1,TGTGCCTGGAGCGGGACAGCCAAAAATCAGCCCCAGCATTTT,CAWSGTAKNQPQHF
TRBJ1-1,NA,TRBV18,NA,TGTGCCAGCTCACGGGGGCGGAATACTGAAGCTTTCTTT,CASSRGRNTEAFF
TRBJ1-1,NA,TRBV5-1,TRBD1,TGCGCCAGCAGCCTCCCGGGGACAGGGGGTTACACTGAAGCTTTCTTT,CASSLPGTGGYTEAFF
TRBJ1-1,NA,TRBV7-2,NA,TGTGCCAGCAGCTTAGACACCAACACTGAAGCTTTCTTT,CASSLDTNTEAFF
TRBJ1-1,NA,TRBV29-1,NA,TGCAGCGTTATGGGGGCGCGGGGGACTGAAGCTTTCTTT,CSVMGARGTEAFF
TRBJ1-2,NA,TRBV6-1,NA,TGTGCCATCTTCCCCGCGGGGGAGGATGGCTACACCTTC,CAIFPAGEDGYTF
TRBJ2-5,NA,TRBV6-1,NA,TGTGCCAGCAGTGATAACCTGGAGGACACGCAAGAGACCCAGTACTTC,CASSDNLEDTQETQYF
TRBJ1-6,NA,TRBV5-4,NA,TGTGCCAGCAGCCTGGAACGTGGCAATTCACCCCTCCACTTT,CASSLERGNSPLHF
TRBJ2-1,NA,TRBV7-2,TRBD1,TGTGCCAGCAGCTTAATTCGGGACAGGGCATACAATGAGCAGTTCTTC,CASSLIRDRAYNEQFF
TRBJ2-6,NA,TRBV6-1,NA,TGTGCCAGCCGGACAGGGAGGGGTGGGGCCAACGTCCTGACTTTC,CASRTGRGGANVLTF
TRBJ2-5,NA,TRBV6-1,NA,TGTGCCAGCACCCCACTCCGGGAGACCCAGTACTTC,CASTPLRETQYF
TRBJ1-2,NA,TRBV30,TRBD1,TGTGCCTGGAGACGACTTCGGACAGGACCTTATGGCTACACCTTC,CAWRRLRTGPYGYTF
TRBJ1-5,NA,TRBV19,TRBD1,TGTGCCAGTAGTTCAGGACAGGGCGGCAATCAGCCCCAGCATTTT,CASSSGQGGNQPQHF